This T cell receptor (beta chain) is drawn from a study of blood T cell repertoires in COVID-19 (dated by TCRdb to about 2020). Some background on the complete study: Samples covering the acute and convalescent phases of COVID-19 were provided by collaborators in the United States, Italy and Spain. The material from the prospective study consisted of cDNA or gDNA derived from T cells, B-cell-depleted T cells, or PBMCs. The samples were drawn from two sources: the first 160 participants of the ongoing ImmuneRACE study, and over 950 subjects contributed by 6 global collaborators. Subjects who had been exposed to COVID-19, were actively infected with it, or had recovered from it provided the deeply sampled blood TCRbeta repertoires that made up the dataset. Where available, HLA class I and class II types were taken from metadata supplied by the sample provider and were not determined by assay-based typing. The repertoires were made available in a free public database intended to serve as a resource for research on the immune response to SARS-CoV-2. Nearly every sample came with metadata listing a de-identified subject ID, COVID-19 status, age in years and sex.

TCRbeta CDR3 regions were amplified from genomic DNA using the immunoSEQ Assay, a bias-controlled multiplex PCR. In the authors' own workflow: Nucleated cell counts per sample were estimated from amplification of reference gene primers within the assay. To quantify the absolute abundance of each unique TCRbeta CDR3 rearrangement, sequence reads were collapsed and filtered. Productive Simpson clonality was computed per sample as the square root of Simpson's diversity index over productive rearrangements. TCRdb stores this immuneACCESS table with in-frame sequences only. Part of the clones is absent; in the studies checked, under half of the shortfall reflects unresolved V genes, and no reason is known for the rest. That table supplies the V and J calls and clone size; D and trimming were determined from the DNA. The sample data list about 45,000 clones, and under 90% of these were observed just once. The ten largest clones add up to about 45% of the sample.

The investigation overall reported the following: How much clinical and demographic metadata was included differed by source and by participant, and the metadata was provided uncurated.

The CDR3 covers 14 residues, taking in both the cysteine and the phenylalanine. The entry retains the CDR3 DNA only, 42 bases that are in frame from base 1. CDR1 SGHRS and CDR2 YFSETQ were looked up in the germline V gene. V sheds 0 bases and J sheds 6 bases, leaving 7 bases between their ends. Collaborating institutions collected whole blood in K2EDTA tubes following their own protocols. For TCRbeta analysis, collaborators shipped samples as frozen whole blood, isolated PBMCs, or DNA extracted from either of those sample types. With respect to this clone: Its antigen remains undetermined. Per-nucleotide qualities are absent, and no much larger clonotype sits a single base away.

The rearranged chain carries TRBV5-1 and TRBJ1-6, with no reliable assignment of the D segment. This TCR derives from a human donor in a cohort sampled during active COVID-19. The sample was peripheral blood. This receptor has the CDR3 CASSLGQFNSPLHF. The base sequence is TGCGCCAGCAGCTTGGGACAATTTAATTCACCCCTCCACTTT.